Each of the 32 T cell receptor beta chains below was sequenced from the same sample in a study of T cell changes during pregnancy in multiple sclerosis. Clones were read by immunoSEQ multiplex PCR, and TCRdb kept only the in-frame ones, dropping some. The sample has about 84,000 clones, over 90% seen once. The sample in question was peripheral blood, obtained in the third trimester of pregnancy. All receptors derive from a female donor with multiple sclerosis, enrolled in a pregnancy study.

The rearrangement links TRBV9 to TRBJ2-7; 11 bases match TRBD1. The CDR3 totals 15 residues. Germline V CDR1 and CDR2: SGDLS, YYNGEE. V lost 4 bases, J lost 0 bases, and 3 bases stayed unmatched. The DNA of the CDR3 is TGTGCCAGCAGCTCGGGGACAGGGGGCTCCTACGAGCAGTACTTC. Protein sequence: CASSSGTGGSYEQYF.

The chain links TRBV18 to TRBJ2-5; D possibly corresponds to TRBD1 (5 bases). CDR3 length equals 12 residues. V was trimmed by 6 bases and J by 7 bases, leaving 12 bases between them. CDR1 is KGHSH and CDR2 is LQKENI in the germline V gene. The CDR3 protein is CASSQDQGTQYF. CDR3 DNA: TGTGCCAGCTCGCAAGACCAGGGGACCCAGTACTTC. Drawing the rest from reference TRBV18 and TRBJ2-5, the complete variable domain is NAGVMQNPRHLVRRRGQEARLRCSPMKGHSHVYWYRQLPEEGLKFMVYLQKENIIDESGMPKERFSAEFPKEGPSILRIQQVVRGDSAAYFCASSQDQGTQYFGPGTRLLVL.

This chain connects TRBV29-1 to TRBJ2-7; 7 positions match TRBD2. The germline gives CDR1 SQVTM, CDR2 ANQGSEA. This CDR3 has 13 amino acids. V shed 4 bases and J 4 bases; nucleotides not matched to a gene: 7. CDR3 residues: CSVAAGEGYEQYF. CDR3 coding DNA: TGCAGCGTTGCGGCGGGGGAGGGATACGAGCAGTACTTC.

The rearrangement uses TRBV2 and TRBJ1-2, with D perhaps TRBD1 (6 bases). V lost 3 bases to trimming and J lost 2 bases, with 10 bases between them. The germline CDR1 and CDR2 sequences are SNHLY and FYNNEI. The CDR3 is 14 residues long. CDR3 loop: CASSDGGLNYGYTF. As DNA, the CDR3 is TGTGCCAGCAGTGACGGGGGGCTGAACTATGGCTACACCTTC.

This chain connects TRBV10-2 to TRBJ2-1; tentatively, D is TRBD2 (7 bases). Germline CDR1 and CDR2: WSHSY and SAAADI. The CDR3 runs to 14 residues. The V gene lost 4 bases and the J gene lost 4 bases, with 11 bases spanning the gap. The CDR3 DNA reads TGCGCCAGCAGTGTTGCGGGGGCTTACAATGAGCAGTTCTTC. Protein sequence: CASSVAGAYNEQFF.

The gene calls are TRBV5-4 and TRBJ2-7; a weak D match, TRBD2 (6 bases). Trimming took 5 bases from V and 0 from J, leaving 9 bases between them. Germline V gives CDR1 SGHNT, CDR2 YYREEE (reference sequence). The CDR3 extends over 13 amino acids. CDR3 in DNA: TGTGCCAGCAGTAAGGACTACTCCTACGAGCAGTACTTC. Its protein product is CASSKDYSYEQYF.

V usage is TRBV6-6 and J usage is TRBJ2-5; 9 nucleotides line up with TRBD2. This CDR3 is built from 14 residues. Germline V gene data show CDR1 as MNHNY and CDR2 as SVGAGI (reference sequence). After removal of 5 bases from V and 0 bases from J, the junction contained 1 base not matched to a gene. CDR3 DNA sequence: TGTGCCAGCAGTAGCGGGGGGTACCAAGAGACCCAGTACTTC. Amino acids: CASSSGGYQETQYF.

V gene TRBV15 combines with J gene TRBJ1-3, with 8 bases identical to TRBD1. This CDR3 contains 18 residues. The V segment lost 3 bases and the J segment 2 bases; nucleotides outside the gene matches: 12. Germline CDR1 is LNHNV and CDR2 is YYDKDF (reference sequence). CDR3 loop: CATSSPRDRGTAGNTIYF. CDR3 DNA sequence: TGTGCCACCAGCAGTCCCCGAGACAGGGGAACCGCTGGAAACACCATATATTTT.

Concerning this clone: Other DNA sequences within the sample encode an identical CDR3. This chain uses TRBV27 with TRBJ1-2; D remains ambiguous. Deletions cut 3 bases from V and 2 bases from J, with 10 bases between. The CDR3 length is 14 residues. Germline V CDR1 and CDR2: MNHEY, SMNVEV (reference sequence). The CDR3 nucleotides read TGTGCCAGCAGTTTGGGTGGAGCAAACTATGGCTACACCTTC. Its translation is CASSLGGANYGYTF.

The chain joins TRBV9 to TRBJ2-7; 7 bases map to TRBD1. The junction had 3 bases not matched to a gene; V was cut back by 3 bases and J by 6 bases. Looked up from germline, CDR1 is SGDLS and CDR2 is YYNGEE. The CDR3 loop spans 12 amino acids. The chain's CDR3 is CASSETGFEQYF. For the CDR3, the DNA is TGTGCCAGCAGCGAGACAGGGTTCGAGCAGTACTTC.

The CDR3: CASSYRQGALWEAFF. The CDR3 nucleotides read TGTGCCAGCAGTTACCGACAGGGGGCGCTTTGGGAAGCTTTCTTT. This chain connects TRBV6-5 to TRBJ1-1; 10 bases map to TRBD1. The CDR3 spans 15 residues. CDR1 and CDR2 from the germline V gene are MNHEY and SVGAGI. V gave up 2 bases and J gave up 8 bases; unmatched junction bases: 8.

This clone came up once. The J gene is TRBJ2-3, the V gene TRBV7-8; 13 nucleotides align to TRBD2. Trimming removed 4 bases from V and 2 bases from J; junction bases left unmatched: 9. CDR3 length equals 18 residues. The germline CDR1 and CDR2 sequences are SGHVS and FQNEAQ. CDR3 amino acids: CASSYRTSGGLTTDTQYF. The CDR3 DNA follows: TGTGCCAGCAGCTACCGGACTAGCGGGGGACTTACCACAGATACGCAGTATTTT.

The chain uses TRBV5-5 and TRBJ2-7; 7 bases are a match to TRBD1. The junction had 4 bases not matched to a gene; V was cut back by 4 bases and J by 3 bases. CDR1 and CDR2 (germline): SGHKS, YYEKEE (reference sequence). There are 13 residues in the CDR3. The CDR3 region is CASSGDSYYEQYF. CDR3 bases: TGTGCCAGCAGCGGGGACAGTTACTACGAGCAGTACTTC.

A few counts support this clone. V and J are TRBV5-4 and TRBJ2-7; D is unresolved. The V end lost 4 bases, the J end lost 2 bases, and 7 bases lay between the germline ends. The CDR3 length is 12 residues. In germline, CDR1 is SGHNT, CDR2 YYREEE (reference sequence). CDR3 sequence (DNA): TGTGCCAGCAGCATCGACACCTACGAGCAGTACTTC. Translated, it gives CASSIDTYEQYF.

The chain is built from TRBV2 and TRBJ1-1; D perhaps matches TRBD1 (6 bases). V lost 4 bases and J lost 7, with 10 bases in between. The CDR3 extends over 12 amino acids. Germline CDR1 reads SNHLY; CDR2 reads FYNNEI. The CDR3 DNA is TGTGCCAGCAGTGTGCAGGGGCGTGAAGCTTTCTTT. It is translated as CASSVQGREAFF.

The chain has TRBV7-8 and TRBJ1-1, with a weak D call TRBD1 (5 bases). V lost 0 bases to trimming and J lost 7 bases, with 24 bases between them. This CDR3 has 18 residues. Per the germline V gene, CDR1 is SGHVS and CDR2 is FQNEAQ. The CDR3 DNA is TGTGCCAGCAGCTTAGCGCGGTTTCGGGCCTCGGAGGGGTTTGAAGCTTTCTTT. This gives the protein CASSLARFRASEGFEAFF. The variable domain in full, completed from reference TRBV7-8 and TRBJ1-1, reads GAGVSQSPRYKVAKRGQDVALRCDPISGHVSLFWYQQALGQGPEFLTYFQNEAQLDKSGLPSDRFFAERPEGSVSTLKIQRTQQEDSAVYLCASSLARFRASEGFEAFFGQGTRLTVV.

The chain recombines TRBV5-1 with TRBJ2-2; TRBD1 is a possible D gene (5 bases). Germline V gene data show CDR1 as SGHRS and CDR2 as YFSETQ. The CDR3 consists of 17 residues. V dropped 0 bases and J dropped 6 bases, with 18 bases sitting between them. CDR3 residues: CASSLAQSRIGAGELFF. The CDR3 DNA reads TGCGCCAGCAGCTTGGCCCAAAGCAGAATAGGGGCCGGGGAGCTGTTTTTT.

V and J are TRBV27 and TRBJ1-1, with D possibly being TRBD1 (5 bases). V was clipped by 2 bases and J by 0 bases, with 10 bases between them. The CDR3 is made up of 15 amino acids. CDR1 MNHEY and CDR2 SMNVEV come from the germline V gene (reference sequence). CDR3: CASSLVRGLNTEAFF. Here the CDR3 DNA reads TGTGCCAGCAGTTTAGTTCGGGGGTTGAACACTGAAGCTTTCTTT.

The chain is built from TRBV7-3 and TRBJ2-2; 9 bases are a match to TRBD1. Germline loops: CDR1 SGHTA, CDR2 FQGTGA. V trimming: 5 bases; J trimming: 6 bases; junction bases outside the gene matches: 4. This CDR3 contains 14 residues. CDR3 bases: TGTGCCAGCAGCACAGGGGGCACGGCCGGGGAGCTGTTTTTT. It translates to CASSTGGTAGELFF.

The chain combines TRBV6-5 with TRBJ2-7; 8 nucleotides align to TRBD2. V was clipped by 2 bases and J by 4 bases; unmatched bases: 7. Germline-derived CDR1 and CDR2 are MNHEY and SVGAGI. CDR3 length: 15 amino acids. As DNA, the CDR3 is TGTGCCAGCAGTTACCCGAGCGGGGGTTCGTACGAGCAGTACTTC. Amino acids: CASSYPSGGSYEQYF.

The rearrangement uses TRBV5-5 and TRBJ1-2, with D uncertain. This CDR3 is 14 amino acids long. Germline V gene sequence: CDR1 SGHKS, CDR2 YYEKEE (reference sequence). V lost 4 bases to trimming and J lost 0 bases, with 10 bases between them. CDR3 sequence: CASSTATANYGYTF. The CDR3 DNA reads as TGTGCCAGCAGCACCGCAACTGCTAACTATGGCTACACCTTC.

This clone was counted a single time. This chain connects TRBV6-1 to TRBJ1-3, with D unclear. V was pared by 2 bases and J by 0 bases, with 11 bases between. Germline-derived CDR1 and CDR2 are MNHNS and SASEGT. The CDR3 sequence is 16 residues long. CDR3 sequence reads: CASSEYNIDSGNTIYF. The DNA for the CDR3 is TGTGCCAGCAGTGAATATAACATTGACTCTGGAAACACCATATATTTT.

The chain couples TRBV15 to TRBJ1-2, with D perhaps matching TRBD1 (6 bases). V shed 0 bases and J shed 0 bases, with 14 bases lying between them. The germline gives CDR1 LNHNV, CDR2 YYDKDF (reference sequence). This CDR3 contains 17 residues. CDR3 loop: CATSRDRTAVANYGYTF. The CDR3 nucleotides are TGTGCCACCAGCAGAGATAGGACAGCAGTAGCTAACTATGGCTACACCTTC. The variable domain in full, with the rest retrieved from reference TRBV15 and TRBJ1-2, is DAMVIQNPRYQVTQFGKPVTLSCSQTLNHNVMYWYQQKSSQAPKLLFHYYDKDFNNEADTPDNFQSRRPNTSFCFLDIRSPGLGDTAMYLCATSRDRTAVANYGYTFGSGTRLTVV.

CDR3: CASSVSLADLSSYNEQFF. The CDR3 DNA is TGTGCCAGCAGTGTTTCACTAGCGGACCTGAGCTCCTACAATGAGCAGTTCTTC. V gene TRBV2 combines with J gene TRBJ2-1; 8 nucleotides match TRBD2. The ends lost 4 bases at V and 0 bases at J; junction bases unmatched: 11. Germline CDR1 SNHLY, CDR2 FYNNEI. The CDR3 loop spans 18 amino acids.

The CDR3 DNA reads as TGTGCCAGCAGCCACGGGACAGTAAATGAAAAACTGTTTTTT. This gives the protein CASSHGTVNEKLFF. The chain carries TRBV7-9 and TRBJ1-4; 7 bases match TRBD1. The trim removed 5 bases at V and 5 bases at J, leaving 5 bases unmatched. The CDR3 length is 14 residues. Germline values: CDR1 SEHNR, CDR2 FQNEAQ (reference sequence).

The V call is TRBV6-6, the J call TRBJ1-1; D ambiguous. Germline lookup yields CDR1 MNHNY and CDR2 SVGAGI (reference sequence). The CDR3 sequence is 11 residues long. Between the trimmed V and J ends, which lost 4 bases and 7 bases, there was a span of 7 bases. The CDR3 loop reads CASSFVGEAFF. DNA of the CDR3: TGTGCCAGCAGTTTCGTCGGTGAAGCTTTCTTT.

V usage is TRBV7-9 and J usage is TRBJ2-5; 9 bases fit TRBD1. V trimming: 1 base; J trimming: 2 bases; junction bases outside the gene matches: 5. CDR1 and CDR2 from the germline V gene are SEHNR and FQNEAQ (reference sequence). The CDR3 is 16 amino acids. The DNA for the CDR3 is TGTGCCAGCAGCTTAGTAGACAGGGGGTTGCAAGAGACCCAGTACTTC. Translated, it gives CASSLVDRGLQETQYF.

The chain is built from TRBV11-2 and TRBJ2-1; the D gene is possibly TRBD2 (6 bases). V was pared by 5 bases and J by 0 bases, with 14 bases between. Germline V gene data show CDR1 as SGHAT and CDR2 as FQNNGV. The CDR3 runs to 16 residues. The CDR3: CASSPPGRGSYNEQFF. In nucleotides, the CDR3 is TGTGCCAGCAGCCCACCCGGGAGAGGCTCCTACAATGAGCAGTTCTTC.

V usage is TRBV4-1 and J usage is TRBJ2-3; D gene unclear. Germline CDR1 and CDR2: MGHRA and YSYEKL. The CDR3 consists of 12 residues. Trimming pared 3 bases from V and 5 bases from J, leaving 6 bases between. As DNA, the CDR3 is TGCGCCAGCAGCCAGAACGGAGATACGCAGTATTTT. It is translated as CASSQNGDTQYF.

J is TRBJ2-3 and V is TRBV6-1; TRBD1 agrees at 7 bases. Losses at the gene ends were 1 base for V and 3 bases for J; bases not matched to a gene: 4. CDR1 and CDR2 from the germline V gene are MNHNS and SASEGT. This CDR3 region has 15 residues. The CDR3 nucleotides are TGTGCCAGCAGTGAAGGACAGGGTAGAACAGATACGCAGTATTTT. As protein: CASSEGQGRTDTQYF.

V is TRBV6-5 and J is TRBJ2-1, with D tentatively TRBD2 (6 bases). Germline values: CDR1 MNHEY, CDR2 SVGAGI. The CDR3 spans 13 residues. Trimming took 6 bases from V and 5 from J, leaving 11 bases between them. Here the CDR3 reads CASREGLHNEQFF. The CDR3 nucleotides are TGTGCCAGCAGAGAGGGACTTCACAATGAGCAGTTCTTC.

The V and J genes are TRBV15 and TRBJ2-7; TRBD2 is a possible D gene (5 bases). Per the germline V gene, CDR1 is LNHNV and CDR2 is YYDKDF (reference sequence). The CDR3 extends over 17 amino acids. V was pared by 0 bases and J by 6 bases, with 21 bases between. The CDR3: CATSRELKSAWGVEQYF. In DNA form, the CDR3 reads TGTGCCACCAGCAGAGAGCTAAAGAGTGCTTGGGGAGTCGAGCAGTACTTC. Full variable domain (outside the CDR3, taken from reference TRBV15 and TRBJ2-7): DAMVIQNPRYQVTQFGKPVTLSCSQTLNHNVMYWYQQKSSQAPKLLFHYYDKDFNNEADTPDNFQSRRPNTSFCFLDIRSPGLGDTAMYLCATSRELKSAWGVEQYFGPGTRLTVT.